These 26 T cell receptor beta chains originate from one sample sequenced in a study of T cell responses to AZD1222 COVID-19 vaccine. The table came from immunoSEQ multiplex PCR; TCRdb's copy has only in-frame clones and leaves some out. The sample has approximately 81,000 clones, about four fifths seen once. The source material was peripheral blood, sampled 28 days after the second AZD1222 dose. The receptors shown here come from an adult who received the AZD1222 COVID-19 vaccine.

There are a few counts of this clone. The chain uses TRBV4-2 and TRBJ1-4; 7 bases are a match to TRBD1. Germline V gene sequence: CDR1 LGHNA, CDR2 YNFKEQ. With V trimmed by 1 base and J by 6 bases, 5 bases remained unmatched. The CDR3 totals 15 residues. For the CDR3, the DNA is TGTGCCAGCAGCCAAGGTGGAGGGGGCTATGAAAAACTGTTTTTT. Amino acids: CASSQGGGGYEKLFF.

This clone appeared a single time. The V call is TRBV15, the J call TRBJ2-1, with TRBD1 identical over 9 bases. V shed 2 bases and J 4 bases; nucleotides not matched to a gene: 6. The CDR3 consists of 16 residues. Germline V lookup: CDR1 LNHNV, CDR2 YYDKDF (reference sequence). The chain's CDR3 is CATSRLGQGLYNEQFF. The CDR3 coding sequence is TGTGCCACCAGCAGATTGGGACAGGGACTTTACAATGAGCAGTTCTTC.

This chain uses TRBV7-2 with TRBJ2-5; 12 bases fit TRBD2. Germline loops: CDR1 SGHTA, CDR2 FQGNSA. J lost 5 bases, V lost 1 base, and 11 bases had no gene match. The CDR3 consists of 18 residues. The CDR3 sequence is CASSLVPSGRGDEETQYF. In DNA, the CDR3 is TGTGCCAGCAGCTTAGTTCCTAGCGGGAGGGGGGACGAGGAGACCCAGTACTTC.

This clone has just one count. The CDR3 DNA follows: TGTGCCAGCAGCGGTCGGGACAGGGAAGGCAAAAACATTCAGTACTTC. Translation gives CASSGRDREGKNIQYF. This chain uses TRBV11-3 with TRBJ2-4; 9 bases map to TRBD1. CDR1 is SGHNT and CDR2 is YENEEA in the germline V gene. V was pared by 5 bases and J by 3 bases, with 8 bases of the junction left unmatched. The CDR3 length is 16 residues.

This chain uses TRBV9 with TRBJ2-3; D unclear. V lost 6 bases to trimming and J lost 0 bases, with 17 bases between them. CDR3 length: 16 amino acids. CDR1 SGDLS and CDR2 YYNGEE come from the germline V gene. The chain's CDR3 is CASTHDLGVSTDTQYF. The CDR3 coding sequence is TGTGCCAGCACCCATGATCTAGGCGTTAGCACAGATACGCAGTATTTT.

The genes are TRBV28 and TRBJ2-5, with 7 bases aligning to TRBD1. This CDR3 spans 15 amino acids. The trim removed 5 bases at V and 2 bases at J, leaving 8 bases unmatched. Germline V lookup: CDR1 MDHEN, CDR2 SYDVKM. The CDR3 protein is CASSHPGTAQETQYF. The CDR3 DNA reads TGTGCCAGCAGTCATCCCGGGACAGCTCAAGAGACCCAGTACTTC.

V and J are TRBV4-2 and TRBJ2-7, with TRBD2 matching 12 bases. Trimming took 3 bases from V and 4 from J; bases not matched to a gene: 4. This CDR3 is built from 15 residues. CDR1 LGHNA and CDR2 YNFKEQ come from the germline V gene. The CDR3 loop reads CASSHGLAGTYEQYF. CDR3 DNA sequence: TGTGCCAGCAGCCACGGACTAGCGGGGACTTACGAGCAGTACTTC.

V usage is TRBV13 and J usage is TRBJ1-3; D remains unclear. CDR3 length: 15 residues. Germline loops: CDR1 PRHDT, CDR2 FYEKMQ (reference sequence). V lost 3 bases to trimming and J lost 0 bases, with 9 bases between them. CDR3 in DNA: TGTGCCAGCAGCTTCCGGGGAGGCTCTGGAAACACCATATATTTT. This encodes CASSFRGGSGNTIYF.

The chain combines TRBV3-1 (or the pseudogene TRBV3-2) with TRBJ1-3, with D uncertain. This CDR3 has 15 amino acids. The germline CDR1 and CDR2 sequences are LGHDT and YNNKEL (reference sequence). Trimming pared 1 base from V and 3 bases from J, leaving 10 bases between. The CDR3 DNA sequence: TGTGCCAGCAGCCAAGGACGGAGCGTTGGAAACACCATATATTTT. Translation: CASSQGRSVGNTIYF.

The V call is TRBV27, the J call TRBJ1-2, with 8 bases that match TRBD1. CDR3 size: 15 residues. Germline V gene sequence: CDR1 MNHEY, CDR2 SMNVEV (reference sequence). V lost 7 bases to trimming and J lost 8 bases; unmatched junction nucleotides: 15. The CDR3 here is CASTPGQGFWGGYTF. The DNA for the CDR3 is TGTGCCAGCACCCCCGGACAGGGCTTTTGGGGAGGCTACACCTTC.

The table lists this clone with a few counts. The chain employs TRBV27 and TRBJ1-5, with 7 bases matching TRBD1. The CDR3 covers 13 residues. V shed 2 bases, J shed 7 bases, and the junction held 2 bases outside the gene matches. CDR1 MNHEY and CDR2 SMNVEV come from the germline V gene (reference sequence). CDR3 in DNA: TGTGCCAGCAGTTTAGAGGGACAGCAGCCCCAGCATTTT. Protein product: CASSLEGQQPQHF.

The chain links TRBV30 to TRBJ1-5; no reliable D call. CDR3 length: 14 residues. V shed 0 bases and J shed 10 bases, with 16 bases lying between them. Germline-derived CDR1 and CDR2 are GTSNPN and SVGIG (reference sequence). CDR3 amino acids: CAWSVSGPHSPQHF. The CDR3 nucleotides are TGTGCCTGGAGTGTATCTGGCCCCCACTCTCCCCAGCATTTT.

CDR3 protein: CASSQDRAGTSGNTIYF. In DNA, the CDR3 is TGCGCCAGCAGCCAAGATAGGGCGGGTACCTCTGGAAACACCATATATTTT. The rearrangement uses TRBV4-1 and TRBJ1-3, with D uncertain. V lost 0 bases to trimming and J lost 0 bases, with 12 bases between them. The CDR3 consists of 17 residues. In germline, CDR1 is MGHRA, CDR2 YSYEKL.

This chain joins TRBV5-1 and TRBJ2-5; 8 nucleotides align to TRBD1. The CDR3 covers 14 residues. Germline V CDR1 and CDR2: SGHRS, YFSETQ. Germline trimming cut 0 bases from V and 5 bases from J; bases unmatched to any gene: 3. In nucleotides, the CDR3 is TGCGCCAGCAGCTTGGGACAGGGGTCGGAGACCCAGTACTTC. It yields the protein CASSLGQGSETQYF.

In this sample, this clone turned up once. The rearrangement joins TRBV4-1 to TRBJ2-7; weak D call: TRBD2 (6 bases). Between the trimmed V and J ends, which lost 0 bases and 0 bases, there was a span of 9 bases. Germline loops: CDR1 MGHRA, CDR2 YSYEKL. The CDR3 loop spans 15 amino acids. The CDR3 here is CASSQEPGVSYEQYF. Here the CDR3 DNA reads TGCGCCAGCAGCCAAGAGCCGGGAGTCTCCTACGAGCAGTACTTC.

The rearrangement uses TRBV10-3 and TRBJ1-5, with D maybe TRBD1 (6 bases). Trimming took 2 bases from V and 4 from J, leaving 15 bases between them. The CDR3 is 16 amino acids. Germline values: CDR1 ENHRY, CDR2 SYGVKD. The CDR3 DNA reads TGTGCCATCAGTGAGCGGGTCGGGACACAGAATCAGCCCCAGCATTTT. It is translated as CAISERVGTQNQPQHF.

The rearrangement joins TRBV5-1 to TRBJ2-2; tentatively, D is TRBD1 (6 bases). The germline V and J ends were trimmed by 5 bases and 2 bases, with 7 bases remaining between them. The CDR3 is 13 residues long. Germline assignment: CDR1 SGHRS and CDR2 YFSETQ. CDR3 nucleotides: TGCGCCAGCAGTGGGACAAACACCGGGGAGCTGTTTTTT. Translation: CASSGTNTGELFF.

To note about this clone: Other DNA sequences of this sample code for an identical CDR3. V gene TRBV5-6 combines with J gene TRBJ2-7; D remains unclear. The V end lost 0 bases, the J end lost 3 bases, and 1 base lay between the germline ends. The CDR3 runs 11 residues. Germline V lookup: CDR1 SGHDT, CDR2 YYEEEE. For the CDR3, the DNA is TGTGCCAGCAGCTTGGGCTACGAGCAGTACTTC. This encodes CASSLGYEQYF.

This chain uses TRBV7-9 with TRBJ2-7; 9 nucleotides line up with TRBD2. V was pared by 5 bases and J by 4 bases, with 6 bases of the junction left unmatched. The CDR3 covers 14 residues. Looked up from germline, CDR1 is SEHNR and CDR2 is FQNEAQ (reference sequence). The CDR3 loop reads CASSISGSGYEQYF. For the CDR3, the DNA is TGTGCCAGCAGCATTAGCGGGAGTGGTTACGAGCAGTACTTC.

The V call is TRBV6-5, the J call TRBJ2-7; 7 bases line up with TRBD2. The CDR3 totals 13 residues. V shed 6 bases and J 3 bases; nucleotides not matched to a gene: 5. Per the germline V gene, CDR1 is MNHEY and CDR2 is SVGAGI. The CDR3 coding sequence is TGTGCCAGCAGACTAGCGTTTTACTACGAGCAGTACTTC. Translating it yields CASRLAFYYEQYF.

The chain couples TRBV12-3 or TRBV12-4 to TRBJ1-5, with D possibly being TRBD1 (6 bases). The CDR3 consists of 13 residues. Trimming pared 6 bases from V and 3 bases from J, leaving 9 bases between. The CDR3 loop reads CASRGADNQPQHF. Here the CDR3 DNA reads TGTGCCAGCAGGGGGGCCGACAATCAGCCCCAGCATTTT.

This rearrangement joins TRBV15 to TRBJ2-1; D remains unclear. Germline V gene sequence: CDR1 LNHNV, CDR2 YYDKDF (reference sequence). Trimming stripped 4 bases from V and 9 bases from J, with 19 bases between. The CDR3 length is 15 residues. The CDR3, as DNA: TGTGCCACCAGCACACCAAGAGTAGGGTCGGCTGAGCAGTTCTTC. Its translation: CATSTPRVGSAEQFF. Full variable domain (missing parts from reference TRBV15 and TRBJ2-1): DAMVIQNPRYQVTQFGKPVTLSCSQTLNHNVMYWYQQKSSQAPKLLFHYYDKDFNNEADTPDNFQSRRPNTSFCFLDIRSPGLGDTAMYLCATSTPRVGSAEQFFGPGTRLTVL.

The chain recombines TRBV3-1 (or the pseudogene TRBV3-2) with TRBJ1-6; no clear D gene. There are 15 residues in the CDR3. V was cut by 4 bases and J by 7 bases, with 14 bases left in between. CDR1 LGHDT and CDR2 YNNKEL come from the germline V gene (reference sequence). CDR3 sequence reads: CASSPAGGGNSPLHF. The CDR3 nucleotides read TGTGCCAGCAGCCCCGCGGGAGGAGGCAATTCACCCCTCCACTTT.

The chain links TRBV4-3 to TRBJ2-7; 8 bases fit TRBD1. In germline, CDR1 is LGHNA, CDR2 YSLEER. The CDR3 is 14 amino acids. Losses at the gene ends were 0 bases for V and 6 bases for J; bases not matched to a gene: 4. In DNA, the CDR3 is TGCGCCAGCAGCCAAGACACAGGGGGGCGCGAGCAGTACTTC. Translated, it gives CASSQDTGGREQYF.

The chain's CDR3 is CASRQGGYNEQFF. The CDR3 bases are TGTGCCTCCCGACAGGGTGGCTACAATGAGCAGTTCTTC. This rearrangement joins TRBV30 to TRBJ2-1, with 7 bases aligning to TRBD1. Germline CDR1 reads GTSNPN; CDR2 reads SVGIG (reference sequence). V shed 7 bases, J shed 3 bases, and the junction held 6 bases outside the gene matches. The CDR3 covers 13 residues.

The chain is built from TRBV15 and TRBJ2-2; 7 bases map to TRBD2. The CDR3 runs to 17 residues. CDR1 is LNHNV and CDR2 is YYDKDF in the germline V gene (reference sequence). With V trimmed by 0 bases and J by 0 bases, 4 bases remained unmatched. The CDR3 sequence is CATSRDWGGSNTGELFF. The CDR3 coding sequence is TGTGCCACCAGCAGAGATTGGGGGGGATCGAACACCGGGGAGCTGTTTTTT. The entire variable domain, with the rest obtained from reference TRBV15 and TRBJ2-2, is as follows: DAMVIQNPRYQVTQFGKPVTLSCSQTLNHNVMYWYQQKSSQAPKLLFHYYDKDFNNEADTPDNFQSRRPNTSFCFLDIRSPGLGDTAMYLCATSRDWGGSNTGELFFGEGSRLTVL.